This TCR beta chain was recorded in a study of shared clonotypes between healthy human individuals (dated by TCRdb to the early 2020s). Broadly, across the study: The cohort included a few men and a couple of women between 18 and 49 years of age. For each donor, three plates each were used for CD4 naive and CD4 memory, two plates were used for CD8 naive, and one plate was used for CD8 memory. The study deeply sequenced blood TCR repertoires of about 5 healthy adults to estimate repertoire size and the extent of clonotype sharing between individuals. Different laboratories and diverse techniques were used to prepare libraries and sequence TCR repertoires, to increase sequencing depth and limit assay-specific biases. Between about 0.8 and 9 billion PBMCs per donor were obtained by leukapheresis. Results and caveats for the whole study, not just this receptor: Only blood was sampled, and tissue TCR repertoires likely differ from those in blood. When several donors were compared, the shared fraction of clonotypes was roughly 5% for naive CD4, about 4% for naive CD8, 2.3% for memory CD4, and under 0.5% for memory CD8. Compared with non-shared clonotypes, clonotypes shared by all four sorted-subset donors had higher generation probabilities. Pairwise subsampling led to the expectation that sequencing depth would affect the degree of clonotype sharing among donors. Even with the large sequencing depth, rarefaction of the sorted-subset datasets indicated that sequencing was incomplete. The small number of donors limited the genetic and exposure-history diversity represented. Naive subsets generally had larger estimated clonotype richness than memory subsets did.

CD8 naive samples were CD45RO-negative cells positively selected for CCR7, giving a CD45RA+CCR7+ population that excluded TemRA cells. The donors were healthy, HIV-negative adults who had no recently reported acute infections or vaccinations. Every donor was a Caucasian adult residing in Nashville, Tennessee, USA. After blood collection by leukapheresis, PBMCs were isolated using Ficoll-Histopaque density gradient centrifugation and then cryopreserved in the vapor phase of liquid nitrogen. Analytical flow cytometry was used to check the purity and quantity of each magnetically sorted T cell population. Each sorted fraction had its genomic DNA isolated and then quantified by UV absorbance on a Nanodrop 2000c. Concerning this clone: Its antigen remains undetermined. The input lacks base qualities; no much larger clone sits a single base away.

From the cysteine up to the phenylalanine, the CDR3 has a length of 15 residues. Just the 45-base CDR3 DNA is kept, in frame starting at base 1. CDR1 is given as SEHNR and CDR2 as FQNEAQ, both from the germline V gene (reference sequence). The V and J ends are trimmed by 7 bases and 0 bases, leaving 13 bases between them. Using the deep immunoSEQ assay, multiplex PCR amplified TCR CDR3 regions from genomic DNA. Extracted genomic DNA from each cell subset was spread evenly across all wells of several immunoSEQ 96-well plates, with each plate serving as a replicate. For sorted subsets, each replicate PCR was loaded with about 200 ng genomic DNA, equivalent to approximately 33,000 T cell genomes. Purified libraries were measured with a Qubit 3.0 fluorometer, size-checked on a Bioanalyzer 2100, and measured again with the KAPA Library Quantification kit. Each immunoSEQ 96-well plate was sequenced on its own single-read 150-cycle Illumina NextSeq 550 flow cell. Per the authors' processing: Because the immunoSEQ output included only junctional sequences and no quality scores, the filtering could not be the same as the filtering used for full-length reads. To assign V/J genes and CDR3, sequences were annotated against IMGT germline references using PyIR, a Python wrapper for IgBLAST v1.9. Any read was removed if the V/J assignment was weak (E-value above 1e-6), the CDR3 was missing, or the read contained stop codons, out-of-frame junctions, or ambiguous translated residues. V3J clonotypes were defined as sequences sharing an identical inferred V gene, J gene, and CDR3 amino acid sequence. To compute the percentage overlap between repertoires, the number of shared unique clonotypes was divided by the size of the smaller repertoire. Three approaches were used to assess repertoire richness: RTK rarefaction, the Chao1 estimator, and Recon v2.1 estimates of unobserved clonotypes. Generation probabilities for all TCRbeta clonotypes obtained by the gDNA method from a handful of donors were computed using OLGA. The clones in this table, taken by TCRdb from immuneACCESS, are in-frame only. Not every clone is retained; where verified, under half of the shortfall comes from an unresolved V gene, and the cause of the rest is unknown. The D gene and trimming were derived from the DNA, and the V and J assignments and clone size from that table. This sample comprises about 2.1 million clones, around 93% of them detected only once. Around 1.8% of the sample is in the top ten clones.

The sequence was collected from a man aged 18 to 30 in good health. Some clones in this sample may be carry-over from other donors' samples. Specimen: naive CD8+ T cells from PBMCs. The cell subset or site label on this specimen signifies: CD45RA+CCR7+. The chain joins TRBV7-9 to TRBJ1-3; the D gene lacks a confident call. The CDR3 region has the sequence CASTGRGYSGNTIYF. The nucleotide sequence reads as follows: TGTGCCAGCACCGGCCGCGGATACTCTGGAAACACCATATATTTT.